The 14 T cell receptor beta chains below all came from one sample that was sequenced in a study of T cells in Graves' hyperthyroidism and ophthalmopathy. RNA transcripts served as the template for amplifying TCR beta CDR3 regions. HTBI primers were the set used in a first-round RT-PCR of the TCR CDR3. TCRdb re-analysed the multiplex PCR reads in MiXCR, keeping a single row per CDR3 protein. The sample consists of more than 300,000 distinct CDR3 sequences, 15% to 20% of them appearing once. The sample consisted of blood. These receptors were collected from a man between 18 and 35 years old with Graves' ophthalmopathy.

This clonotype came up a few times. The chain carries TRBV10-3 and TRBJ1-3; TRBD1 is a possible D gene (5 bases). Germline V gene sequence: CDR1 ENHRY, CDR2 SYGVKD. The length of the CDR3 is 15 residues. V lost 7 bases, J lost 0 bases, and 13 bases lay in between. The CDR3 DNA reads TGTGCCATCACCGAGGGGTTAAGCTCTGGAAACACCATATATTTT. Its translation: CAITEGLSSGNTIYF.

The rearrangement joins TRBV20-1 to TRBJ1-2; 7 bases are shared with TRBD1. Germline lookup yields CDR1 DFQATT and CDR2 SNEGSKA (reference sequence). V lost 5 bases to trimming and J lost 2 bases; unmatched junction nucleotides: 5. CDR3 size: 13 residues. CDR3 in amino acids: CSAWDSRNYGYTF. For the CDR3, the DNA is TGCAGTGCTTGGGACAGTAGGAACTATGGCTACACCTTC.

The chain combines TRBV27 with TRBJ1-2, with unresolved D. The germline V and J ends were trimmed by 8 bases and 0 bases, with 19 bases remaining between them. Germline CDR1 and CDR2: MNHEY and SMNVEV (reference sequence). The CDR3 is made up of 16 amino acids. In DNA, the CDR3 is TGTGCCAGCCAACCTACACCCGGGTCATCTAACTATGGCTACACCTTC. This translates into CASQPTPGSSNYGYTF.

This clonotype was counted between two and nine times. This chain connects TRBV28 to TRBJ1-2; D remains ambiguous. Trimming took off 6 bases at V and 1 base at J, with 6 bases between the two ends. The CDR3 loop spans 12 amino acids. Germline V gene sequence: CDR1 MDHEN, CDR2 SYDVKM. CDR3 DNA sequence: TGTGCCAGCAGACAGAGTAACTATGGCTACACCTTC. Its protein product is CASRQSNYGYTF.

Points on this clonotype: A single base separates this from a much larger clone, so it may be a read error. The chain is built from TRBV2 and TRBJ2-5; TRBD1 matches at 8 bases. This CDR3 has 13 residues. Germline V CDR1 and CDR2: SNHLY, FYNNEI. The V and J ends lost 7 bases and 4 bases, in that order; junction bases with no gene match: 5. The CDR3 loop is CASNARGLETQYF. For the CDR3, the DNA is TGTGCCAGCAACGCCAGGGGGCTAGAGACCCAGTACTTC.

The gene calls are TRBV4-1 and TRBJ2-2; 10 bases agree with TRBD2. J lost 4 bases, V lost 4 bases, and 15 bases had no gene match. This CDR3 is built from 19 residues. CDR1 MGHRA and CDR2 YSYEKL come from the germline V gene. CDR3 sequence: CASSLGGQAGGPGTGELFF. The DNA for the CDR3 is TGCGCCAGCAGCCTCGGAGGGCAAGCGGGGGGGCCGGGCACCGGGGAGCTGTTTTTT.

V is TRBV4-2 and J is TRBJ2-5; D is possibly TRBD2 (6 bases). Trimming removed 0 bases at V and 6 bases at J, with 17 bases between. CDR1 and CDR2 from the germline V gene are LGHNA and YNFKEQ. CDR3 length: 16 amino acids. The CDR3 sequence: CASSQESRLVTQTQYF. The CDR3 nucleotides read TGTGCCAGCAGCCAAGAGAGTCGACTAGTCACCCAGACCCAGTACTTC.

In this sample, this clonotype turned up many times. This chain connects TRBV6-1 to TRBJ2-7, with a possible D match to TRBD2 (6 bases). The ends were cut back, 5 bases at V and 6 bases at J, with 20 bases in the middle. This CDR3 has 15 amino acids. Per germline, CDR1 MNHNS and CDR2 SASEGT. The chain's CDR3 is CASSWVFGGLSEQYF. CDR3 bases: TGTGCCAGCAGTTGGGTGTTCGGGGGTCTCTCCGAGCAGTACTTC.

This chain connects TRBV12-3 or TRBV12-4 to TRBJ2-2; D is tentatively TRBD1 or TRBD2 (5 bases each). Trimming took off 6 bases at V and 6 bases at J, with 17 bases between the two ends. This CDR3 is 15 amino acids long. The CDR3 coding sequence is TGTGCCAGCAGATCCGGGGCCCGCCGGTCCGGGGAGCTGTTTTTT. Protein sequence: CASRSGARRSGELFF.

V is TRBV4-1 and J is TRBJ1-1, with D unresolved. This CDR3 region has 14 residues. Germline CDR1 and CDR2: MGHRA and YSYEKL. Trimming pared 3 bases from V and 1 base from J, leaving 9 bases between. Written as DNA, the CDR3 is TGCGCCAGCAGCCAGAGGAGTTGGAACACTGAAGCTTTCTTT. Protein: CASSQRSWNTEAFF.

On this clonotype itself: A much bigger clone sits one base away, suggesting this may be a read error. The gene calls are TRBV2 and TRBJ2-7, with D perhaps TRBD1 or TRBD2 (5 bases each). V dropped 9 bases and J dropped 2 bases, with 17 bases sitting between them. The CDR3 length is 14 residues. Germline V lookup: CDR1 SNHLY, CDR2 FYNNEI. CDR3 bases: TGTGCCAGTAATCTGTCATTGGGGGCCTACGAGCAGTACTTC. This encodes CASNLSLGAYEQYF.

The V call is TRBV9, the J call TRBJ2-5; D is tentatively TRBD1 or TRBD2 (5 bases each). V lost 3 bases, J lost 5 bases, and 26 bases lay in between. CDR1 and CDR2 from the germline V gene are SGDLS and YYNGEE. There are 18 residues in the CDR3. The CDR3 sequence is CASSAEFTGPTTRETQYF. CDR3 coding DNA: TGTGCCAGCAGCGCTGAATTCACGGGACCCACCACGAGGGAGACCCAGTACTTC.

Concerning this clonotype itself: Being one base from a much bigger clone, this may be a read error. The chain joins TRBV3-1 to TRBJ1-2; 7 nucleotides align to TRBD1. CDR1 and CDR2 (germline): LGHDT, YNNKEL (reference sequence). The CDR3 loop spans 13 amino acids. CDR3 in amino acids: CTSSQTGRYGYTF. Written as DNA, the CDR3 is TGTACCAGCAGCCAGACAGGGCGGTATGGCTACACCTTC.

The rearrangement joins TRBV27 to TRBJ2-7; D is ambiguous. Per the germline V gene, CDR1 is MNHEY and CDR2 is SMNVEV (reference sequence). Trimming cost V 3 bases and J 3 bases, with 24 bases left between them. The CDR3 is made up of 18 amino acids. The CDR3 DNA is TGTGCCAGCAGTTTGGCCCCCCGATCGCGTGGAGAAGGCTACGAGCAGTACTTC. It encodes CASSLAPRSRGEGYEQYF.